Reported below is one T cell receptor beta chain. There is no known antigen for this receptor. Per-base qualities were not stored, and no clone one base away is much larger. This sample was taken from a study of shared clonotypes between healthy human individuals (dated by TCRdb to about 2020). Some background on the complete study: The cohort included three men and a couple of women between 18 and 49 years of age. Per donor, three plates each were used for CD4 naive and CD4 memory, two for CD8 naive, and one for CD8 memory. The study deeply sequenced blood TCR repertoires of five healthy adults to estimate repertoire size and the extent of clonotype sharing between individuals. Libraries were prepared and TCR repertoires were sequenced by different laboratories using diverse techniques, in order to increase sequencing depth and limit assay-specific biases. Each donor's leukapheresis produced roughly between roughly 0.85 and 10 billion PBMCs.

CD8 naive samples were CD45RO-negative cells positively selected for CCR7, giving a CD45RA+CCR7+ population that excluded TemRA cells. Donors were healthy HIV-negative adults with no recently reported acute infections or vaccinations. Only Caucasian adults living in Nashville, Tennessee, USA were represented among the donors. Blood was collected by leukapheresis, and PBMCs were isolated by Ficoll-Histopaque density gradient centrifugation and then cryopreserved in liquid nitrogen vapor phase. Analytical flow cytometry was used to check the purity and quantity of every magnetically sorted T cell population. Genomic DNA was isolated from each sorted fraction and quantified by UV absorbance on a Nanodrop 2000c. TCR CDR3 regions were amplified from genomic DNA by multiplex PCR using the deep immunoSEQ assay. Extracted genomic DNA from each cell subset was spread evenly across all wells of several immunoSEQ 96-well plates, with each plate serving as a replicate. Each replicate PCR for sorted subsets received approximately 220 ng genomic DNA, equal to about 30,000 T cell genomes. Purified libraries were measured with a Qubit 3.0 fluorometer, size-checked on a Bioanalyzer 2100, and measured again with the KAPA Library Quantification kit. Each immunoSEQ 96-well plate was sequenced on its own single-read 150-cycle Illumina NextSeq 550 flow cell. Per the authors' processing: The immunoSEQ output contained only junctional sequences without quality scores, so filtering could not match that applied to full-length reads. Sequences were annotated with PyIR, a Python wrapper for IgBLAST v1.9, using IMGT germline references to assign V/J genes and CDR3. Reads with weak V/J assignments (E-value above 1e-6), missing CDR3, stop codons, out-of-frame junctions, or ambiguous translated residues were removed. V3J clonotypes were defined as sequences sharing the same inferred V gene, J gene, and CDR3 amino acid sequence. Percentage overlap between repertoires was computed as shared unique clonotypes divided by the size of the smaller repertoire. Repertoire richness was assessed with RTK rarefaction, the Chao1 estimator, and Recon v2.1 estimates of unobserved clonotypes. Generation probabilities for all TCRbeta clonotypes obtained by the gDNA method from four donors were computed using OLGA. TCRdb's version of the immuneACCESS table is confined to in-frame rearrangements and falls short of the full clone set. An unresolved V gene accounts for under half of the shortfall where checked; the remainder is of unknown origin. The V and J calls and the clone size are those of that table, but D and trimming were determined from the DNA. This sample comprises about 2,200,000 clones, approximately 94% of them detected only once. About 1.8% of the sample comes from the top ten.

Study-wide findings and limitations: Only blood was sampled, and tissue TCR repertoires likely differ from those in blood. Sharing across several donors was observed for roughly 5% of naive CD4, 3% to 4% of naive CD8, roughly 2.4% of memory CD4, and about 0.4% of memory CD8 clonotypes. Pairwise subsampling led to the expectation that sequencing depth would affect the degree of clonotype sharing among donors. Clonotypes shared by all four sorted-subset donors showed higher generation probabilities than non-shared clonotypes. Naive subsets generally had larger estimated clonotype richness than memory subsets did. Incomplete sequencing was indicated by rarefaction of sorted-subset datasets, despite the large sequencing depth. Because the study included a small number of donors, the genetic and exposure-history diversity represented was limited.

The receptor was isolated from a man between 18 and 35 years old in good health. Some clones in this sample may be carry-over from other donors' samples. Material for sequencing was naive CD8+ T cells from PBMCs. The sample's cell subset or site label, decoded: CD45RA+CCR7+.

The sequenced DNA is TGTGCCAGCAGTCACCAGGGGGGGACCGGGGAGCTGTTTTTT. This is translated as CASSHQGGTGELFF. The sequence joins TRBV27 to TRBJ2-2, with the D call tentatively TRBD1 or TRBD2, each fitting 7 bases. Inclusive of the bounding cysteine and phenylalanine, the CDR3 is 14 residues long. The kept DNA is CDR3 alone, 42 bases in frame from the first base. The germline V gene (reference sequence) yields MNHEY for CDR1 and SMNVEV for CDR2. V and J are truncated by 5 bases and 5 bases respectively, leaving an intervening sequence of 12 bases.